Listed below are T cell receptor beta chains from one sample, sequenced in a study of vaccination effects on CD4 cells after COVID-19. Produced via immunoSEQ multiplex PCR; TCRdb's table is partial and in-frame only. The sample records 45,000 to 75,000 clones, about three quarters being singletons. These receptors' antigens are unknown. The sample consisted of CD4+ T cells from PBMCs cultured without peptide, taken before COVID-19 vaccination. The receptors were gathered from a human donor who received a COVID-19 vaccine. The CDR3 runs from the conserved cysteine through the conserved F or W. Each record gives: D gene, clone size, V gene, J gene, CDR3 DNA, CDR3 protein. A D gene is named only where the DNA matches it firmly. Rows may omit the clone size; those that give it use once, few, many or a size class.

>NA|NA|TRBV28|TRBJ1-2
TGTGCCAGCAGTTTATCCGGCCACTATGGCTACACCTTC
CASSLSGHYGYTF
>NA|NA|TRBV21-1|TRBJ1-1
TGTGCCAGCAGCGAAATCGGGACAGGGATCGGGATGGGGGCTTTCTTT
CASSEIGTGIGMGAFF
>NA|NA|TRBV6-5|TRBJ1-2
TGTGCCAGCAGGGCGGGACCTAATAACTATGGCTACACCTTC
CASRAGPNNYGYTF
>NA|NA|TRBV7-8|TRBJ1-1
TGTGCCAGCAGCGAGGGACTGAGGAACACTGAAGCTTTCTTT
CASSEGLRNTEAFF
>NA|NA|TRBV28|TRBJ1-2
TGTGCCAGCCGAACAGGGAATCAACGCTACACCTTC
CASRTGNQRYTF
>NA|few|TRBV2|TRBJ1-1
TGTGCCAGCAGTGTCTTGTACACTGAAGCTTTCTTT
CASSVLYTEAFF
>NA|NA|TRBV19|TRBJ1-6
TGTGCCAGTAGTATTTTAGAAGTTGCTTCACCCCTCCACTTT
CASSILEVASPLHF
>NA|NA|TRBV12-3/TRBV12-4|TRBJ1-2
TGTGCCAGCAGGGCATACTATGGCTACACCTTC
CASRAYYGYTF
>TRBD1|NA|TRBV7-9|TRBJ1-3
TGTGCCAGCAGCTTAGGGACAGGGAACGGAAACACCATATATTTT
CASSLGTGNGNTIYF
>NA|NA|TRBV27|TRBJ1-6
TGTGCCAGCAGTTCCCCGCCAGGTTATTCACCCCTCCACTTT
CASSSPPGYSPLHF
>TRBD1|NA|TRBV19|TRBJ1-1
TGTGCCAGTAGTTACGACAGGGAGACTACTGAAGCTTTCTTT
CASSYDRETTEAFF
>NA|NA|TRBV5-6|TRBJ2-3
TGTGCCAGCAGCCCCGTCCCGTCAGGGGGGAAAGGAGCAGATACGCAGTATTTT
CASSPVPSGGKGADTQYF
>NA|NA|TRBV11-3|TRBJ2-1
TGTGCCAGCAGCTCAGGGGATAGCTACAATGAGCAGTTCTTC
CASSSGDSYNEQFF
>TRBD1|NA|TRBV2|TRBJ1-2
TGTGCCAGCCATCGCGGGACAGGGTCAAAGGGGTGGGGAGGCTACACCTTC
CASHRGTGSKGWGGYTF
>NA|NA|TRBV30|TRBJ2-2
TGTGCCTGGAGGGGGGGGAACACCGGGGAGCTGTTTTTT
CAWRGGNTGELFF
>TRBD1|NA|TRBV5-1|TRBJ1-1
TGCGCCAGCAGCTGGGGACAGGGGAACACTGAAGCTTTCTTT
CASSWGQGNTEAFF
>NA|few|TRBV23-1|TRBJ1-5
TGCGCCAGCAGTCAATCTCCCGGGGAGCAGCCCCAGCATTTT
CASSQSPGEQPQHF
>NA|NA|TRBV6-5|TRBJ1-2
TGTGCCAGCAGGCAGGATTCTAACTATGGCTACACCTTC
CASRQDSNYGYTF
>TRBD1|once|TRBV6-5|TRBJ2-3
TGTGCCAGCAGGACGGACAGGGCGGCAGATACGCAGTATTTT
CASRTDRAADTQYF